This T cell receptor beta chain derives from a study of human T cells and chemical hapten exposure. Across the study: For sensitization, 2% DPC was applied to a roughly 2 cm by roughly 2 cm patch of upper inner arm skin. Largely, small differences in pooled library volume made per-sample TCR yields vary. Study findings and constraints: TCRs above 1 in 1000 frequency did not change with DPC sensitization.

Regarding time point: patch test 1, 2 weeks after DPC sensitization. The treatment here: therapeutic diphenylcyclopropenone sensitization with weekly scalp DPC. TCRdb recomputed calls from the RACE reads with MiXCR, one row per CDR3 protein. This repertoire shows more than 80,000 distinct CDR3 sequences, about 6.8% found once; its top ten account for about 1.6%. Trimming removed 5 bases at V and 2 bases at J, with 20 bases between. The CDR3 consists of 17 residues. The germline V gene encodes CDR1 SEHNR and CDR2 FQNEAQ (reference sequence). As to this clonotype: The antigen remains undetermined.

The sequence derives from a woman younger than 45 with alopecia areata. Some clones in this sample may be carry-over from other donors' samples. The chain joins TRBV7-9 to TRBJ2-3; the D is unclear. The sample in question was whole blood, obtained in connection with sensitization to the hapten diphenylcyclopropenone (DPC). The CDR3 DNA sequence: TGTGCCAGCAGCCCGGACCCGTGGAAATACTTCACAGATACGCAGTATTTT. Translating it yields CASSPDPWKYFTDTQYF.